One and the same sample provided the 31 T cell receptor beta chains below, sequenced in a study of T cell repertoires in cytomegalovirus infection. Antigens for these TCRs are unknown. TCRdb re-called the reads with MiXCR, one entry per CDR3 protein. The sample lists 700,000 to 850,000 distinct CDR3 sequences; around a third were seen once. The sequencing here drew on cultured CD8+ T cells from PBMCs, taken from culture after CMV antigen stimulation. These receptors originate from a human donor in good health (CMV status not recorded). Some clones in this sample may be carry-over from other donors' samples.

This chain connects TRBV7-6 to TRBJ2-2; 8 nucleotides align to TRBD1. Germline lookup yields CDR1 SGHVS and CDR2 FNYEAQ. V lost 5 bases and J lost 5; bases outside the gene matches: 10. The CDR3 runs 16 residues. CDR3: CASSTQDRAVTGELFF. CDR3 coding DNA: TGTGCCAGCAGCACTCAGGACAGGGCGGTAACCGGGGAGCTGTTTTTT.

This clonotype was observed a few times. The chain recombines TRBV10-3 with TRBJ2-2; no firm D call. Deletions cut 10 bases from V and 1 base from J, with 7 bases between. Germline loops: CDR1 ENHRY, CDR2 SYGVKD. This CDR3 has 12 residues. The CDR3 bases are TGTGCCACCAACCTGAACACCGGGGAGCTGTTTTTT. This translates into CATNLNTGELFF.

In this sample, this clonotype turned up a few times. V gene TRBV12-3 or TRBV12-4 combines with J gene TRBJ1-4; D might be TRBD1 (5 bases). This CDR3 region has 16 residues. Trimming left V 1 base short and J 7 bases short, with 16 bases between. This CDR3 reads CASSLGGMAPGEKLFF. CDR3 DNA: TGTGCCAGCAGTTTAGGGGGGATGGCGCCGGGTGAAAAACTGTTTTTT.

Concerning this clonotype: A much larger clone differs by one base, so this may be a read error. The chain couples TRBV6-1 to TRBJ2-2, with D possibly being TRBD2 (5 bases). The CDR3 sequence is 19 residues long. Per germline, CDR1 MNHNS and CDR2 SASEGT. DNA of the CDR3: TGTGTCAGCAGTGATGCCGTAGGACTCCCCATCGCTGACACCGGGGAGCTGTTTTTT. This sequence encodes CVSSDAVGLPIADTGELFF.

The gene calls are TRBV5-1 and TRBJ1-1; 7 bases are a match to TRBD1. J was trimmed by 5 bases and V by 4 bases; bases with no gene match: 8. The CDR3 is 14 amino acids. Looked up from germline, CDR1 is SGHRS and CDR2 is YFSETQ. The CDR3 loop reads CASSTTGWGTEAFF. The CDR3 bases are TGCGCCAGCAGCACGACAGGGTGGGGTACTGAAGCTTTCTTT.

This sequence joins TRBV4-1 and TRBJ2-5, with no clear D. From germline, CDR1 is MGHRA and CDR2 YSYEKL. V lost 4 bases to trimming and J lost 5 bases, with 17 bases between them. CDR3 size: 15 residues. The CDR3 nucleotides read TGCGCCAGCAGCCGCTCCTCCATTATAGGGGAGACCCAGTACTTC. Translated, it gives CASSRSSIIGETQYF.

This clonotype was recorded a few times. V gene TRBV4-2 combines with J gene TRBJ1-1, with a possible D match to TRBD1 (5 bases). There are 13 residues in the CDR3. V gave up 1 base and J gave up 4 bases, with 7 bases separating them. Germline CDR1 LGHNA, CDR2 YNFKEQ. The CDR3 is CASSQGGITEAFF. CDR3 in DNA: TGTGCCAGCAGCCAAGGGGGGATCACTGAAGCTTTCTTT.

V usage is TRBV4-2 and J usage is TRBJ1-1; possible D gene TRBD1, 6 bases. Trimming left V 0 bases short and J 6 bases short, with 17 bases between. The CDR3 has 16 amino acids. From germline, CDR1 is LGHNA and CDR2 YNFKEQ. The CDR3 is CASSQEDRTGSPEAFF. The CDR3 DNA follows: TGTGCCAGCAGCCAAGAAGACCGAACAGGGTCCCCTGAAGCTTTCTTT.

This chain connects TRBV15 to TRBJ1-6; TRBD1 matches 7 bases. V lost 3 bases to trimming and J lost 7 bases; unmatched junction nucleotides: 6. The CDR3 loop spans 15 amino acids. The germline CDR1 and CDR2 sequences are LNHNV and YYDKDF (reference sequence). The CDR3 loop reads CATSSYRDSNSPLHF. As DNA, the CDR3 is TGTGCCACCAGCAGTTACCGGGACAGCAATTCACCCCTCCACTTT.

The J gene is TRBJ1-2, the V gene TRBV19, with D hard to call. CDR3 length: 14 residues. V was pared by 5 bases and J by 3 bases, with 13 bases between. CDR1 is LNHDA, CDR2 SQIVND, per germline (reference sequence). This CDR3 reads CASSPGGGYYGYTF. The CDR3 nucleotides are TGTGCCAGTAGTCCCGGAGGAGGGTACTATGGCTACACCTTC.

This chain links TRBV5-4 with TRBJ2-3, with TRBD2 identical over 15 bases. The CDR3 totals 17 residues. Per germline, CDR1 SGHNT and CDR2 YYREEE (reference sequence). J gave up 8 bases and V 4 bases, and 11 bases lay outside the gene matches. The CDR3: CASSPGTSGGWSVTQYF. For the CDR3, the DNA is TGTGCCAGCAGCCCCGGGACTAGCGGGGGGTGGTCGGTTACGCAGTATTTT.

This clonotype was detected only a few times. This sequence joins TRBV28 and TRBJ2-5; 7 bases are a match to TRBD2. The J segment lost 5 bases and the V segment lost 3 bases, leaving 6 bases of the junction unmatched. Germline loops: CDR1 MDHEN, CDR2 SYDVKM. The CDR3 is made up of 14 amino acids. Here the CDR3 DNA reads TGTGCCAGCAGTTTGTTCCGAGCGGGGGAGACCCAGTACTTC. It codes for CASSLFRAGETQYF.

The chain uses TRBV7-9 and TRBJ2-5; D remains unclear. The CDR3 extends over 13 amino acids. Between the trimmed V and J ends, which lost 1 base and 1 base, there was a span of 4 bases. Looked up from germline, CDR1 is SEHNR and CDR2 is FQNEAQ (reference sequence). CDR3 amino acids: CASSLVTQETQYF. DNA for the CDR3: TGTGCCAGCAGCTTAGTTACCCAAGAGACCCAGTACTTC. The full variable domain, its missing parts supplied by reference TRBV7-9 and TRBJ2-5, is DTGVSQNPRHKITKRGQNVTFRCDPISEHNRLYWYRQTLGQGPEFLTYFQNEAQLEKSRLLSDRFSAERPKGSFSTLEIQRTEQGDSAMYLCASSLVTQETQYFGPGTRLLVL.

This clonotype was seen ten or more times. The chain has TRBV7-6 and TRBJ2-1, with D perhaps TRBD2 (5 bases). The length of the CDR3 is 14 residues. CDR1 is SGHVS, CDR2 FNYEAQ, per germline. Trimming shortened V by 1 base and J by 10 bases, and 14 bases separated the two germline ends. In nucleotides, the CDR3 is TGTGCCAGCAGCTTAGGGACTGGAAGACAAGAGCAGTTCTTC. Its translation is CASSLGTGRQEQFF.

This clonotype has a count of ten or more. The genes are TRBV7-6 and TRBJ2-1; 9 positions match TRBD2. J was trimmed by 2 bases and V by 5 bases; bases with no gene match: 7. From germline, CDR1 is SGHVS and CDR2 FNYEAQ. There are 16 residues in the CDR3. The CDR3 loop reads CASSPKSGGTYNEQFF. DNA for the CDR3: TGTGCCAGCAGCCCAAAAAGCGGGGGGACCTACAATGAGCAGTTCTTC.

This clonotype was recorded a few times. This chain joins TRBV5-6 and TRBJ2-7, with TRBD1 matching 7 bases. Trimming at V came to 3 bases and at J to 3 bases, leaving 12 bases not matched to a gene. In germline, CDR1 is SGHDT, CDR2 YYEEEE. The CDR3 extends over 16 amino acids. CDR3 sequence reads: CASSSRWTGTVYEQYF. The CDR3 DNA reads TGTGCCAGCAGCTCGCGCTGGACCGGGACAGTCTACGAGCAGTACTTC.

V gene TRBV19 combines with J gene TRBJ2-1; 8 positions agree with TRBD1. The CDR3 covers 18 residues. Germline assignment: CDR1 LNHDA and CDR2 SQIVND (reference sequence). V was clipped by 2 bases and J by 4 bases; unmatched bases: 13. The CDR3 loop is CASSIMPSATGVYNEQFF. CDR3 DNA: TGTGCCAGTAGTATAATGCCCAGTGCGACAGGGGTATACAATGAGCAGTTCTTC. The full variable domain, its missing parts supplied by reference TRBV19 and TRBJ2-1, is DGGITQSPKYLFRKEGQNVTLSCEQNLNHDAMYWYRQDPGQGLRLIYYSQIVNDFQKGDIAEGYSVSREKKESFPLTVTSAQKNPTAFYLCASSIMPSATGVYNEQFFGPGTRLTVL.

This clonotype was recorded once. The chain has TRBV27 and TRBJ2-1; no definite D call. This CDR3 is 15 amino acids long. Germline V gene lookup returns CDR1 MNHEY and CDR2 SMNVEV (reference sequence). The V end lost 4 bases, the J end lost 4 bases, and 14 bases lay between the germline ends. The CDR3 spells CASSSPPRIYNEQFF. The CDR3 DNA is TGTGCCAGCAGTTCCCCCCCCAGGATATACAATGAGCAGTTCTTC.

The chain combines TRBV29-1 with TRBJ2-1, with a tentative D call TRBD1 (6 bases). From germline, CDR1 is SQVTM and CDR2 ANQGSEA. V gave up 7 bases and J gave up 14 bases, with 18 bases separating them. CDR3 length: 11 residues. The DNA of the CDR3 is TGCAGCGCCAACTCTGGGGGCTCTGAGTTCTTC. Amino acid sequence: CSANSGGSEFF.

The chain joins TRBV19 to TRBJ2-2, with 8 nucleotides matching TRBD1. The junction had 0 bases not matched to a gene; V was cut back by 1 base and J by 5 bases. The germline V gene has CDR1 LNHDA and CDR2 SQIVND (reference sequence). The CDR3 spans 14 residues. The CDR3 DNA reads TGTGCCAGTAGTATAGGGACAGGGACCGGGGAGCTGTTTTTT. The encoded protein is CASSIGTGTGELFF.

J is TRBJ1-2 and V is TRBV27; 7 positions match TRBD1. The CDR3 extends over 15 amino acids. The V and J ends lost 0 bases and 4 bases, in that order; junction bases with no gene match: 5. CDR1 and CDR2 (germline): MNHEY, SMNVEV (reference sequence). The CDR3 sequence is CASSLSGQSLYGYTF. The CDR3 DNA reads TGTGCCAGCAGTTTATCGGGACAGTCCCTCTATGGCTACACCTTC.

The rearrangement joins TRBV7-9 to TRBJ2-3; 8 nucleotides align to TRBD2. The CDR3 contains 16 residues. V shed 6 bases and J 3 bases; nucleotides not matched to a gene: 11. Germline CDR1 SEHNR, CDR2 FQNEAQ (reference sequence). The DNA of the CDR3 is TGTGCCAGCAGTCCTTTAGCGGGGCCTTGGACAGATACGCAGTATTTT. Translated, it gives CASSPLAGPWTDTQYF.

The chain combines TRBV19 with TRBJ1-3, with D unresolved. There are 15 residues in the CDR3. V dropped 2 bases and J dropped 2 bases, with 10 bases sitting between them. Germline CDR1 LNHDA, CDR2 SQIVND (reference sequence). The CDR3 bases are TGTGCCAGTAGTATAATGGCCGTGGCTGGAAACACCATATATTTT. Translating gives CASSIMAVAGNTIYF. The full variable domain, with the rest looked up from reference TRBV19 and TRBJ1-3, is DGGITQSPKYLFRKEGQNVTLSCEQNLNHDAMYWYRQDPGQGLRLIYYSQIVNDFQKGDIAEGYSVSREKKESFPLTVTSAQKNPTAFYLCASSIMAVAGNTIYFGEGSWLTVV.

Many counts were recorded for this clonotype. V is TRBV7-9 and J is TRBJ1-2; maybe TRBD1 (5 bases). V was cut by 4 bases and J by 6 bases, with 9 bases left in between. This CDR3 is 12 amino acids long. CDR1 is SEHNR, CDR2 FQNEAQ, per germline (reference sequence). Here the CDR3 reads CASSWGVDGYTF. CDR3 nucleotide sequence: TGTGCCAGCAGCTGGGGGGTCGATGGCTACACCTTC.

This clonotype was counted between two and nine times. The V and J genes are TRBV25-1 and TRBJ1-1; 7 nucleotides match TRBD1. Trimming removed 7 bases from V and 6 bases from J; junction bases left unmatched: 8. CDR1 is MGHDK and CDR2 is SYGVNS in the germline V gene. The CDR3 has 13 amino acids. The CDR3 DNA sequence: TGTGCCAGCAATAACAGGGGCGCCCCTGAAGCTTTCTTT. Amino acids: CASNNRGAPEAFF.

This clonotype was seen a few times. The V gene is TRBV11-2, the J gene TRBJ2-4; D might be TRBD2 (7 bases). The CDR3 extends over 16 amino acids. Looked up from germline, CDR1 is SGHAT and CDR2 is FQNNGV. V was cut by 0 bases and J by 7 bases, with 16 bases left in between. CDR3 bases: TGTGCCAGCAGCTTAGAATTAACGGGGAGGGGGAACATTCAGTACTTC. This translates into CASSLELTGRGNIQYF.

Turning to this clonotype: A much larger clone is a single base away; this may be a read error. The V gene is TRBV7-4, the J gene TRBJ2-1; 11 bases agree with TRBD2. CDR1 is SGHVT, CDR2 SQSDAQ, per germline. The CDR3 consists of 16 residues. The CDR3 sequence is CANSLFTSGGPNEQFF. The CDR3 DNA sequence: TGTGCCAACAGCTTATTTACTAGCGGGGGCCCGAATGAGCAGTTCTTC.

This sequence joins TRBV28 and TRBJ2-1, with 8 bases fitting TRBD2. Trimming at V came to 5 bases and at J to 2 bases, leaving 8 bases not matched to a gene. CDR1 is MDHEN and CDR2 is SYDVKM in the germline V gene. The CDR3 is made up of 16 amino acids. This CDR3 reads CASSRIGGGPYNEQFF. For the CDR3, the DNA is TGTGCCAGCAGTCGCATAGGCGGGGGGCCCTACAATGAGCAGTTCTTC.

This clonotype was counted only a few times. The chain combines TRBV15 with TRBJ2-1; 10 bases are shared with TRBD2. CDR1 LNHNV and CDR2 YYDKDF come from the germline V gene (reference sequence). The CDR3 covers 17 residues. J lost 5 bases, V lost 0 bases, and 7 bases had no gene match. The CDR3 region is CATSRDRLAGVHNEQFF. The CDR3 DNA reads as TGTGCCACCAGCAGAGATAGGCTAGCGGGGGTGCACAATGAGCAGTTCTTC.

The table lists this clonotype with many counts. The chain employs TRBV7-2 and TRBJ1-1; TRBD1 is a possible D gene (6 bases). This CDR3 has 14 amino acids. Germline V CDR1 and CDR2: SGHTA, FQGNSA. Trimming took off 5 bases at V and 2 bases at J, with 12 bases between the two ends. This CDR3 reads CASSRGGPNTEAFF. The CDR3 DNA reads TGTGCCAGCAGCCGAGGGGGGCCTAACACTGAAGCTTTCTTT.

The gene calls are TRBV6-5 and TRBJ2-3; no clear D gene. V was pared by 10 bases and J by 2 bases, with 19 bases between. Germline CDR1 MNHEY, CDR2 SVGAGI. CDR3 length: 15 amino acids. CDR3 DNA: TGTGCCACCCTGATGGCCTTAGGGTTCACAGATACGCAGTATTTT. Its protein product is CATLMALGFTDTQYF.